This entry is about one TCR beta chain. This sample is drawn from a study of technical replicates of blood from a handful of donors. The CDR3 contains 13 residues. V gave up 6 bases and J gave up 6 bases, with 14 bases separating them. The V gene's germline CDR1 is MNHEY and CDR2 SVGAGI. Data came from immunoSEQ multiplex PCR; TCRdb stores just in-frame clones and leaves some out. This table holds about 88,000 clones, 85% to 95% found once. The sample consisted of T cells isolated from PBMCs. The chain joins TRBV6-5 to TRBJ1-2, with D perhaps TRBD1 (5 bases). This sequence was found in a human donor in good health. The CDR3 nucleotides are TGTGCCAGCAGCCCCACATGGGGGGATGGCTACACCTTC. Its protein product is CASSPTWGDGYTF.